The 27 T cell receptor beta chains given below trace back to one sample, sequenced in a study of blood T cells in healthy people across ages. Using a J-beta primer mix together with a sample-barcoded 5' primer, a second PCR was run for about 6 to 11 cycles. MiXCR was run by TCRdb on the 5' RACE reads, yielding one entry per CDR3 protein. Of 720,000 or so distinct CDR3 sequences listed, over 40% are singletons. Input material: blood. The receptors stem from a man older than 75 in good health.

This clonotype occurred many times. The rearrangement links TRBV13 to TRBJ2-7, with D tentatively TRBD1 (5 bases). The CDR3 covers 14 residues. Trimming took 7 bases from V and 8 from J, leaving 21 bases between them. Germline values: CDR1 PRHDT, CDR2 FYEKMQ (reference sequence). The DNA for the CDR3 is TGTGCCAGCACCATAGGAAGTTCAGGGTCGAAGCAGTACTTC. Translation: CASTIGSSGSKQYF.

The chain is built from TRBV29-1 and TRBJ2-5; D may correspond to TRBD1 or TRBD2 (5 bases each). V lost 4 bases, J lost 11 bases, and 17 bases lay in between. Germline V gene data show CDR1 as SQVTM and CDR2 as ANQGSEA. The CDR3 runs to 12 residues. In nucleotides, the CDR3 is TGCAGCGTTGGGCAGGGCTCCGGGGAGCAGTACTTC. Its translation is CSVGQGSGEQYF.

In this sample, this clonotype turned up a few times. The chain combines TRBV6-2 or TRBV6-3 with TRBJ2-7; D unclear. The CDR3 is 11 amino acids. The germline V gene encodes CDR1 MNHEY and CDR2 SVGEGT. Trimming cost V 2 bases and J 6 bases, with 5 bases left between them. CDR3 in amino acids: CASSYGPEQYF. CDR3 bases: TGTGCCAGCAGTTACGGGCCCGAGCAGTACTTC.

This clonotype was detected only a few times. The chain combines TRBV4-3 with TRBJ2-7; either TRBD1 or TRBD2 may supply D (5 bases each). The DNA end lines up better with TRBJ2-5; the J call may be wrong. The CDR3 length is 17 residues. CDR1 is LGHNA, CDR2 YSLEER, per germline. The CDR3 here is CASSQDLTGGWEETQYF. Written as DNA, the CDR3 is TGCGCCAGCAGCCAAGATCTTACAGGAGGATGGGAAGAGACCCAGTACTTC.

The CDR3 region has the DNA TGCGCCAGCAGTGAAGCGATCACAACTAATGAAAAACTGTTTTTT. Its protein is CASSEAITTNEKLFF. This sequence joins TRBV10-2 and TRBJ1-4; no reliable D call. The CDR3 has 15 residues. From germline, CDR1 is WSHSY and CDR2 SAAADI. V was trimmed by 3 bases and J by 0 bases, leaving 8 bases between them.

The chain has TRBV6-5 and TRBJ2-1; a possible D gene is TRBD1 (6 bases). CDR3 length: 14 amino acids. Per germline, CDR1 MNHEY and CDR2 SVGAGI. Trimming took 2 bases from V and 5 from J, leaving 10 bases between them. The CDR3 bases are TGTGCCAGCAGTTACACAGGGTTTGACAATGAGCAGTTCTTC. It specifies CASSYTGFDNEQFF.

This clonotype was picked up a small number of times. This chain joins TRBV20-1 and TRBJ2-7, with D possibly being TRBD1 or TRBD2 (5 bases each). The germline V gene has CDR1 DFQATT and CDR2 SNEGSKA (reference sequence). Trimming took 4 bases from V and 2 from J, leaving 18 bases between them. There are 15 residues in the CDR3. CDR3 sequence reads: CSANGARARAYEQYF. CDR3 DNA: TGCAGTGCTAACGGGGCCAGGGCGAGGGCCTACGAGCAGTACTTC.

The table lists this clonotype with a few counts. This chain joins TRBV24-1 and TRBJ2-3; 9 bases match TRBD1. Trimming removed 4 bases from V and 5 bases from J; junction bases left unmatched: 6. Germline CDR1 KGHDR, CDR2 SFDVKD. The CDR3 sequence is 15 residues long. Written as DNA, the CDR3 is TGTGCCACCAGTGAGGGACAGGGTGTTAAAGATACGCAGTATTTT. Its translation is CATSEGQGVKDTQYF.

The rearrangement links TRBV24-1 to TRBJ2-3, with 11 bases lining up with TRBD1. The CDR3 loop spans 14 amino acids. Trimming at V came to 7 bases and at J to 3 bases, leaving 2 bases not matched to a gene. Germline V CDR1 and CDR2: KGHDR, SFDVKD. CDR3 loop: CATRGTGGTDTQYF. The CDR3 DNA sequence: TGTGCCACCAGAGGGACAGGGGGTACAGATACGCAGTATTTT.

The chain couples TRBV12-3 or TRBV12-4 to TRBJ2-1, with 7 positions matching TRBD2. Losses at the gene ends were 6 bases for V and 7 bases for J; bases not matched to a gene: 6. CDR3 length: 13 residues. This CDR3 is CASRRLARNEQFF. For the CDR3, the DNA is TGTGCCAGCAGAAGACTAGCACGTAATGAGCAGTTCTTC.

The gene calls are TRBV5-1 and TRBJ2-1; 9 bases map to TRBD1. CDR3 length: 15 residues. The germline gives CDR1 SGHRS, CDR2 YFSETQ. V lost 3 bases to trimming and J lost 8 bases; unmatched junction nucleotides: 9. In nucleotides, the CDR3 is TGCGCCAGCAGCTGGGTGGGGACAGGGAACGATGAGCAGTTCTTC. Translation: CASSWVGTGNDEQFF.

This chain joins TRBV28 and TRBJ2-1; 10 positions agree with TRBD1. The CDR3 is made up of 16 amino acids. Unmatched junction bases numbered 6, after V lost 5 bases and J lost 2 bases. Germline V lookup: CDR1 MDHEN, CDR2 SYDVKM. The chain's CDR3 is CASSPTGTGAYNEQFF. CDR3 in DNA: TGTGCCAGCAGTCCTACCGGGACAGGGGCCTACAATGAGCAGTTCTTC.

The chain carries TRBV30 and TRBJ2-3; D is unresolved. Trimming took off 4 bases at V and 3 bases at J, with 11 bases between the two ends. The CDR3 extends over 13 amino acids. Per the germline V gene, CDR1 is GTSNPN and CDR2 is SVGIG (reference sequence). CDR3 coding DNA: TGTGCCTGGAAAAAAACCGGGACAGATACGCAGTATTTT. Translation: CAWKKTGTDTQYF.

The chain couples TRBV7-2 to TRBJ1-2; 8 nucleotides align to TRBD1. The V segment lost 4 bases and the J segment 1 base; nucleotides outside the gene matches: 5. Germline values: CDR1 SGHTA, CDR2 FQGNSA. The CDR3 extends over 15 amino acids. This CDR3 is CASSSTGGYNYGYTF. Here the CDR3 DNA reads TGTGCCAGCAGCTCAACAGGGGGATATAACTATGGCTACACCTTC.

This clonotype turned up a few times. The rearrangement links TRBV4-2 to TRBJ2-1; D may be TRBD1 (7 bases). The V and J ends lost 4 bases and 13 bases respectively, with 17 bases between them. This CDR3 region has 13 residues. Germline lookup yields CDR1 LGHNA and CDR2 YNFKEQ. CDR3 protein: CASSPIGGDSQFF. DNA of the CDR3: TGTGCCAGCAGCCCCATCGGCGGGGACAGCCAGTTCTTC.

The chain links TRBV10-3 to TRBJ2-3; 8 bases fit TRBD2. Per germline, CDR1 ENHRY and CDR2 SYGVKD. The V segment lost 0 bases and the J segment 3 bases; nucleotides outside the gene matches: 5. This CDR3 comprises 16 residues. CDR3 in amino acids: CAISESSGDGTDTQYF. CDR3 in DNA: TGTGCCATCAGTGAGTCTAGCGGGGATGGGACAGATACGCAGTATTTT.

The CDR3 region is CASSPGTSGSFREQYF. For the CDR3, the DNA is TGTGCCAGCAGTCCAGGGACTAGCGGGAGTTTTCGCGAGCAGTACTTC. The chain employs TRBV28 and TRBJ2-7, with 14 bases matching TRBD2. This CDR3 has 16 residues. Trimming took 5 bases from V and 6 from J; bases not matched to a gene: 9. Germline CDR1 MDHEN, CDR2 SYDVKM.

V usage is TRBV12-5 and J usage is TRBJ1-6; TRBD1 matches 7 bases. The CDR3 extends over 14 amino acids. Per the germline V gene, CDR1 is LGHNT and CDR2 is FRNRAP. With 8 bases clipped from V and 8 bases from J, the junction kept 9 bases outside the gene matches. CDR3 DNA: TGTGCTAGTAATCCGGGGACAGTCTATTCACCCCTCCACTTT. It codes for CASNPGTVYSPLHF.

V is TRBV29-1 and J is TRBJ2-1, with TRBD2 matching 10 bases. Unmatched junction bases numbered 3, after V lost 1 base and J lost 3 bases. CDR1 and CDR2 from the germline V gene are SQVTM and ANQGSEA. The CDR3 has 15 residues. The CDR3 loop is CSVEAGTSDYNEQFF. CDR3 in DNA: TGCAGCGTTGAAGCCGGGACTAGCGACTACAATGAGCAGTTCTTC.

The rearrangement uses TRBV7-7 and TRBJ2-4; no reliable D call. The J call may be incorrect, as the DNA end agrees better with TRBJ2-5. This CDR3 has 15 amino acids. Germline V gives CDR1 SSHAT, CDR2 FNYEAQ (reference sequence). CDR3: CASSLGRTLQETQYF. DNA for the CDR3: TGTGCCAGCAGCTTAGGTCGGACCCTCCAAGAGACCCAGTACTTC.

The rearrangement joins TRBV13 to TRBJ2-5; D is tentatively TRBD1 or TRBD2 (6 bases each). CDR1 is PRHDT, CDR2 FYEKMQ, per germline (reference sequence). Trimming took off 0 bases at V and 11 bases at J, with 13 bases between the two ends. The CDR3 extends over 13 amino acids. This CDR3 is CASSLGLRGRQYF. CDR3 bases: TGTGCCAGCAGCTTAGGCCTCCGGGGGCGGCAGTACTTC. Combining the CDR3 with reference TRBV13 and TRBJ2-5 gives the whole variable domain AAGVIQSPRHLIKEKRETATLKCYPIPRHDTVYWYQQGPGQDPQFLISFYEKMQSDKGSIPDRFSAQQFSDYHSELNMSSLELGDSALYFCASSLGLRGRQYFGPGTRLLVL.

This sequence joins TRBV15 and TRBJ1-4, with D possibly matching TRBD1 (6 bases). From germline, CDR1 is LNHNV and CDR2 YYDKDF (reference sequence). Trimming left V 0 bases short and J 7 bases short, with 15 bases between. CDR3 length: 16 amino acids. CDR3: CATSRDLRGIGEKLFF. The CDR3 DNA follows: TGTGCCACCAGCAGAGATCTCAGGGGAATTGGTGAAAAACTGTTTTTT. Full variable domain (outside the CDR3, taken from reference TRBV15 and TRBJ1-4): DAMVIQNPRYQVTQFGKPVTLSCSQTLNHNVMYWYQQKSSQAPKLLFHYYDKDFNNEADTPDNFQSRRPNTSFCFLDIRSPGLGDTAMYLCATSRDLRGIGEKLFFGSGTQLSVL.

About this clonotype itself: One base away lies a much larger clone, so this may be a sequencing read error. The V and J genes are TRBV7-2 and TRBJ2-7; 7 nucleotides match TRBD2. The CDR3 runs 15 residues. Per germline, CDR1 SGHTA and CDR2 FQGNSA. CDR3 amino acids: CANSLYPSGPYEQYF. The CDR3 bases are TGTGCCAACAGCTTATACCCTAGCGGTCCCTACGAGCAGTACTTC.

V usage is TRBV7-2 and J usage is TRBJ1-1; TRBD1 is a possible D gene (5 bases). CDR3 length: 14 amino acids. Germline CDR1 reads SGHTA; CDR2 reads FQGNSA. V lost 1 base and J lost 5, with 11 bases in between. The CDR3 DNA follows: TGTGCCAGCAGCTTAGGGGGGAGGAGAACTGAAGCTTTCTTT. It specifies CASSLGGRRTEAFF. Based on the CDR3 plus reference TRBV7-2 and TRBJ1-1, the full variable domain is GAGVSQSPSNKVTEKGKDVELRCDPISGHTALYWYRQSLGQGLEFLIYFQGNSAPDKSGLPSDRFSAERTGGSVSTLTIQRTQQEDSAVYLCASSLGGRRTEAFFGQGTRLTVV.

On this clonotype itself: This may be a read error, as it is one base from a much larger clone. The chain is built from TRBV20-1 and TRBJ2-6; 8 bases fit TRBD1. J lost 2 bases, V lost 7 bases, and 7 bases had no gene match. The CDR3 has 15 residues. The germline CDR1 and CDR2 sequences are DFQATT and SNEGSKA (reference sequence). CDR3 DNA sequence: TGCAGTGTAAACACCAGGGGGCCTGGGGCCAACGTCCTGACTTTC. Translated: CSVNTRGPGANVLTF.

This clonotype was counted a single time. A read error may account for a junction end that differs from germline. The CDR3 sequence: CASSHRNRDELYF. In nucleotides, the CDR3 is TGCGCCAGCAGCCACCGAAACCGAGACGAGCTGTACTTC. The chain recombines TRBV4-3 with TRBJ2-7; D not certain. The germline CDR1 and CDR2 sequences are LGHNA and YSLEER. The CDR3 sequence is 13 residues long.

The rearrangement links TRBV12-3 or TRBV12-4 to TRBJ1-2; the D is unclear. CDR3 length equals 14 residues. V dropped 0 bases and J dropped 2 bases, with 7 bases sitting between them. The CDR3: CASSLAHTNYGYTF. The CDR3 bases are TGTGCCAGCAGTTTAGCCCACACCAACTATGGCTACACCTTC.